The 28 T cell receptor beta chains below all came from one sample that was sequenced in a study of blood T cell repertoires in COVID-19 (dated by TCRdb to between 2020 and 2021). Library preparation was by the immunoSEQ multiplex PCR assay. TCRdb retrieved this table from immuneACCESS and kept in-frame rearrangements only. Not all clones are present; in checked studies, unresolved V genes account for under half, and no reason is known for the remainder. The sample table records under 55,000 clones; about 85% of these occur just once. The top ten clonotypes cover approximately 14% of the sample. The sequenced sample consisted of peripheral blood. The receptors here all came from a human donor in a cohort sampled during active COVID-19.

Here the CDR3 reads CAWSSGLPNYGYTF. CDR3 bases: TGTGCCTGGAGTTCGGGTCTTCCGAACTATGGCTACACCTTC. This chain uses TRBV30 with TRBJ1-2; D remains ambiguous. CDR1 is GTSNPN, CDR2 SVGIG, per germline (reference sequence). Deletions cut 2 bases from V and 2 bases from J, with 12 bases between. The CDR3 covers 14 residues.

The chain recombines TRBV4-1 with TRBJ1-2; 9 bases line up with TRBD1. The CDR3 has 19 residues. Germline CDR1 reads MGHRA; CDR2 reads YSYEKL. The V segment lost 0 bases and the J segment 4 bases; nucleotides outside the gene matches: 15. The CDR3 nucleotides are TGCGCCAGCAGCCAAGATGGGATAGGACAGGGGCAGAGAGGCTATGGCTACACCTTC. Residues: CASSQDGIGQGQRGYGYTF.

V and J are TRBV7-2 and TRBJ1-2, with D possibly being TRBD1 (6 bases). This CDR3 is 14 amino acids long. Germline V gene lookup returns CDR1 SGHTA and CDR2 FQGNSA. Deletions cut 4 bases from V and 7 bases from J, with 16 bases between. The CDR3 spells CASSSRQVRRGYTF. The CDR3 coding sequence is TGTGCCAGCAGCTCTCGACAGGTTCGGCGTGGCTACACCTTC.

The chain recombines TRBV28 with TRBJ1-1; D gene uncertain. Germline lookup yields CDR1 MDHEN and CDR2 SYDVKM. Trimming left V 8 bases short and J 1 base short, with 11 bases between. The CDR3 spans 13 residues. CDR3 region: CASYTEKNTEAFF. CDR3 bases: TGTGCCAGCTACACGGAGAAGAACACTGAAGCTTTCTTT.

The rearrangement uses TRBV30 and TRBJ2-7, with TRBD1 matching over 7 bases. This CDR3 comprises 15 residues. J was trimmed by 2 bases and V by 4 bases; bases with no gene match: 11. CDR1 and CDR2 (germline): GTSNPN, SVGIG (reference sequence). CDR3 sequence reads: CAWKAPGQYAYEQYF. CDR3 nucleotides: TGTGCCTGGAAAGCACCGGGACAGTACGCCTACGAGCAGTACTTC. Combining the CDR3 with reference TRBV30 and TRBJ2-7 gives the whole variable domain SQTIHQWPATLVQPVGSPLSLECTVEGTSNPNLYWYRQAAGRGLQLLFYSVGIGQISSEVPQNLSASRPQDRQFILSSKKLLLSDSGFYLCAWKAPGQYAYEQYFGPGTRLTVT.

J is TRBJ1-4 and V is TRBV15; D call uncertain. Germline assignment: CDR1 LNHNV and CDR2 YYDKDF (reference sequence). This CDR3 contains 13 residues. Trimming shortened V by 3 bases and J by 8 bases, and 10 bases separated the two germline ends. CDR3 in amino acids: CATSRGGPEKLFF. The CDR3 bases are TGTGCCACCAGCAGGGGAGGACCCGAAAAACTGTTTTTT.

The V gene is TRBV10-1, the J gene TRBJ1-3; no clear D. The CDR3 is made up of 15 amino acids. Germline V lookup: CDR1 WNHNN, CDR2 SYGVQD (reference sequence). V was shortened by 0 bases and J by 3 bases, with 9 bases between the two germline ends. In DNA form, the CDR3 reads TGCGCCAGCAGTGAGTCGGAGAGGGTTGGAAACACCATATATTTT. It specifies CASSESERVGNTIYF.

This clone was picked up one time. The genes are TRBV4-1 and TRBJ2-7, with a weak D call TRBD1 (6 bases). The CDR3 sequence is 15 residues long. Germline lookup yields CDR1 MGHRA and CDR2 YSYEKL. V was trimmed by 2 bases and J by 2 bases, leaving 13 bases between them. The CDR3 region is CASSQSRDNAYEQYF. CDR3 nucleotides: TGCGCCAGCAGCCAAAGCCGGGACAACGCCTACGAGCAGTACTTC.

This clone showed up just a few times. The CDR3 region has the DNA TGTGCCAGCAGGAAGCTAGCTCCCGGACCTCGCCGTTCGCGTGGCTACACCTTC. Translation: CASRKLAPGPRRSRGYTF. The chain combines TRBV28 with TRBJ1-2; no firm D call. CDR3 size: 18 residues. Germline-derived CDR1 and CDR2 are MDHEN and SYDVKM. The ends were cut back, 6 bases at V and 7 bases at J, with 30 bases in the middle.

The rearrangement joins TRBV6-6 to TRBJ2-7; TRBD1 is a possible D gene (6 bases). The V end lost 2 bases, the J end lost 6 bases, and 11 bases lay between the germline ends. Germline-derived CDR1 and CDR2 are MNHNY and SVGAGI (reference sequence). The CDR3 totals 13 residues. The CDR3 protein is CASSYQGTGEQYF. DNA for the CDR3: TGTGCCAGCAGTTACCAGGGGACGGGCGAGCAGTACTTC.

V and J are TRBV27 and TRBJ2-7, with 8 bases fitting TRBD1. Looked up from germline, CDR1 is MNHEY and CDR2 is SMNVEV (reference sequence). The CDR3 spans 13 residues. The ends lost 5 bases at V and 6 bases at J; junction bases unmatched: 6. The DNA for the CDR3 is TGTGCCAGCAGTCCCGGACAGGGAGGCGAGCAGTACTTC. This encodes CASSPGQGGEQYF.

The chain has TRBV2 and TRBJ2-7; a possible D gene is TRBD1 (6 bases). CDR3 length: 13 residues. V lost 6 bases and J lost 5, with 14 bases in between. Germline CDR1 SNHLY, CDR2 FYNNEI. The DNA for the CDR3 is TGTGCCAGCAGCGAGGGGGAGTCGCACGAGCAGTACTTC. Translated, it gives CASSEGESHEQYF.

The rearrangement uses TRBV28 and TRBJ1-5; TRBD1 is a possible D gene (6 bases). There are 12 residues in the CDR3. The germline V gene encodes CDR1 MDHEN and CDR2 SYDVKM. V gave up 5 bases and J gave up 7 bases, with 9 bases separating them. The CDR3 here is CASSQGWQPQHF. DNA for the CDR3: TGTGCCAGCAGTCAGGGGTGGCAGCCCCAGCATTTT. Supplemented by reference TRBV28 and TRBJ1-5, the full variable domain reads DVKVTQSSRYLVKRTGEKVFLECVQDMDHENMFWYRQDPGLGLRLIYFSYDVKMKEKGDIPEGYSVSREKKERFSLILESASTNQTSMYLCASSQGWQPQHFGDGTRLSIL.

The rearrangement links TRBV28 to TRBJ1-2; 8 nucleotides align to TRBD1. CDR1 and CDR2 from the germline V gene are MDHEN and SYDVKM. Unmatched junction bases numbered 10, after V lost 5 bases and J lost 5 bases. This CDR3 has 15 amino acids. Here the CDR3 reads CASSPEAGGGYGYTF. CDR3 DNA sequence: TGTGCCAGCAGTCCAGAGGCAGGGGGCGGGTATGGCTACACCTTC.

This clone was seen a few times. V gene TRBV18 combines with J gene TRBJ2-3; 9 bases map to TRBD1. Germline V CDR1 and CDR2: KGHSH, LQKENI. Unmatched junction bases numbered 3, after V lost 11 bases and J lost 3 bases. This CDR3 has 12 residues. The CDR3 DNA reads as TGTGCCGGGGACAGGGCGACAGATACGCAGTATTTT. Residues: CAGDRATDTQYF. The full variable domain, with the rest looked up from reference TRBV18 and TRBJ2-3, is NAGVMQNPRHLVRRRGQEARLRCSPMKGHSHVYWYRQLPEEGLKFMVYLQKENIIDESGMPKERFSAEFPKEGPSILRIQQVVRGDSAAYFCAGDRATDTQYFGPGTRLTVL.

This chain joins TRBV20-1 and TRBJ2-5; no definite D call. CDR3 length equals 13 residues. The germline CDR1 and CDR2 sequences are DFQATT and SNEGSKA (reference sequence). V gave up 3 bases and J gave up 2 bases, with 10 bases separating them. The DNA of the CDR3 is TGCAGTGCTAGTAGGCCAGGTCAAGAGACCCAGTACTTC. This translates into CSASRPGQETQYF.

V gene TRBV4-1 combines with J gene TRBJ2-7; 11 bases align to TRBD1. V lost 5 bases to trimming and J lost 1 base; unmatched junction nucleotides: 10. Per the germline V gene, CDR1 is MGHRA and CDR2 is YSYEKL. This CDR3 spans 17 amino acids. The CDR3: CASSESSGTGGSYEQYF. The CDR3 nucleotides are TGCGCCAGCAGCGAGTCCTCCGGGACAGGGGGATCCTACGAGCAGTACTTC.

CDR3 amino acids: CASTSTREQYF. Written as DNA, the CDR3 is TGTGCCAGCACGTCAACTCGGGAGCAGTACTTC. The V gene is TRBV6-5, the J gene TRBJ2-7; no reliable D call. Trimming shortened V by 7 bases and J by 7 bases, and 11 bases separated the two germline ends. The V gene's germline CDR1 is MNHEY and CDR2 SVGAGI. CDR3 length: 11 amino acids.

The V call is TRBV6-5, the J call TRBJ2-3; TRBD2 agrees at 14 bases. The CDR3 length is 14 residues. The V gene's germline CDR1 is MNHEY and CDR2 SVGAGI. Trimming cost V 5 bases and J 10 bases; bases outside gene matches: 5. Here the CDR3 reads CASSPGLAGGSQYF. The CDR3 DNA reads TGTGCCAGCAGTCCTGGACTAGCGGGGGGTTCGCAGTATTTT.

This clone was detected only once. The rearrangement uses TRBV9 and TRBJ2-1, with TRBD2 matching 9 bases. V shed 4 bases, J shed 2 bases, and the junction held 10 bases outside the gene matches. Germline CDR1 reads SGDLS; CDR2 reads YYNGEE. CDR3 length equals 17 residues. The CDR3 DNA reads as TGTGCCAGCAGCAAGAGGACTAGCGCCTCCCCCTACAATGAGCAGTTCTTC. Amino acids: CASSKRTSASPYNEQFF.

CDR3 DNA sequence: TGTGCCAGCAGCTTAGGCGCAGGGACAGATACGCAGTATTTT. Protein: CASSLGAGTDTQYF. The chain is built from TRBV7-9 and TRBJ2-3; the D gene is possibly TRBD1 (5 bases). The CDR3 extends over 14 amino acids. Trimming took 1 base from V and 3 from J, leaving 8 bases between them. CDR1 is SEHNR, CDR2 FQNEAQ, per germline (reference sequence). The variable domain in full, completed from reference TRBV7-9 and TRBJ2-3, reads DTGVSQNPRHKITKRGQNVTFRCDPISEHNRLYWYRQTLGQGPEFLTYFQNEAQLEKSRLLSDRFSAERPKGSFSTLEIQRTEQGDSAMYLCASSLGAGTDTQYFGPGTRLTVL.

The chain couples TRBV7-9 to TRBJ2-7; 9 nucleotides match TRBD1. Trimming cost V 3 bases and J 5 bases; bases outside gene matches: 5. The CDR3 runs 14 residues. The germline V gene encodes CDR1 SEHNR and CDR2 FQNEAQ (reference sequence). In DNA form, the CDR3 reads TGTGCCAGCAGCTTTCGGGACAGGGTCCACGAGCAGTACTTC. Protein product: CASSFRDRVHEQYF.

The genes are TRBV5-6 and TRBJ1-2; weak D call: TRBD1 (6 bases). CDR1 SGHDT and CDR2 YYEEEE come from the germline V gene. This CDR3 has 16 residues. V was trimmed by 1 base and J by 8 bases, leaving 21 bases between them. As DNA, the CDR3 is TGTGCCAGCAGCTTGATGGGCGGGCAGGGGATGCGGGGCTACACCTTC. It is translated as CASSLMGGQGMRGYTF. Full variable domain (remainder filled in from reference TRBV5-6 and TRBJ1-2): DAGVTQSPTHLIKTRGQQVTLRCSPKSGHDTVSWYQQALGQGPQFIFQYYEEEERQRGNFPDRFSGHQFPNYSSELNVNALLLGDSALYLCASSLMGGQGMRGYTFGSGTRLTVV.

The CDR3 coding sequence is TGTGCCAGCAGTACTAGTTACACCGGGGAGCTGTTTTTT. This encodes CASSTSYTGELFF. The J gene is TRBJ2-2, the V gene TRBV6-2 or TRBV6-3, with a weak D call TRBD2 (5 bases). The germline CDR1 and CDR2 sequences are MNHEY and SVGEGT. The CDR3 has 13 residues. Between the trimmed V and J ends, which lost 5 bases and 3 bases, there was a span of 7 bases.

Concerning this clone: The junction and the germline gene differ at one end; a read error may be behind it. V and J are TRBV19 and TRBJ2-7, with 8 nucleotides matching TRBD1. The length of the CDR3 is 14 residues. CDR1 is LNHDA, CDR2 SQIVND, per germline (reference sequence). The CDR3 region is CASSTDRESSEQYF. DNA of the CDR3: TGTGCCAGTAGTACGGACAGGGAATCCTCCGAGCAGTACTTC.

This clone was seen a single time. Other DNA sequences of this sample code for an identical CDR3. This rearrangement joins TRBV18 to TRBJ2-5; 8 bases line up with TRBD2. CDR1 is KGHSH, CDR2 LQKENI, per germline. The length of the CDR3 is 17 residues. Trimming cost V 3 bases and J 1 base; bases outside gene matches: 10. The CDR3 DNA sequence: TGTGCCAGCTCACCTCCCGGATTAGCGGGGAGCCAAGAGACCCAGTACTTC. Residues: CASSPPGLAGSQETQYF.

The rearrangement links TRBV6-5 to TRBJ1-2; D may be TRBD1 (6 bases). The CDR3 length is 15 residues. The germline V gene encodes CDR1 MNHEY and CDR2 SVGAGI. V was trimmed by 0 bases and J by 4 bases, leaving 12 bases between them. The CDR3, as DNA: TGTGCCAGCAGTTACTCGGGGTTACAGGGCTATGGCTACACCTTC. Translated, it gives CASSYSGLQGYGYTF.

In this sample, this clone turned up once. The rearrangement uses TRBV29-1 and TRBJ2-7, with D tentatively TRBD1 (6 bases). The CDR3 has 14 amino acids. The germline V gene has CDR1 SQVTM and CDR2 ANQGSEA. V was shortened by 0 bases and J by 6 bases, with 15 bases between the two germline ends. The CDR3 DNA is TGCAGCGTTGAAGATTGGGGGCTTACTGGCGAGCAGTACTTC. Its translation: CSVEDWGLTGEQYF.